This T cell receptor beta chain was sequenced during a study of chronic HIV infection and antiretroviral therapy. TCRdb reprocessed the 5' RACE reads with MiXCR, giving one entry per CDR3 protein. The data hold some 37,000 distinct CDR3 sequences, with 7% to 10% observed a single time. This clonotype appeared many times. Germline CDR1 and CDR2: SEHNR and FQNEAQ (reference sequence). The CDR3 is 14 residues long. V dropped 5 bases and J dropped 6; count of bases not matched to a gene: 6. The chain joins TRBV7-9 to TRBJ2-1; 8 bases line up with TRBD1. The sequenced material came from peripheral blood. This clonotype was sampled from an adult who had HIV and had not received antiretroviral therapy, or was an uninfected healthy control (not recorded which). CDR3 sequence (DNA): TGTGCCAGCAGCCTGGGACAGGTGGGCAATGAGCAGTTCTTC. As protein: CASSLGQVGNEQFF.